The 8 T cell receptor beta chains reported below all come from one sample, sequenced in a study of blood T cell repertoires in COVID-19. Profiled with immunoSEQ multiplex PCR; TCRdb holds only in-frame clones, not every one. The sample holds 200,000 to 250,000 clones, 84% seen once. The sequenced sample was peripheral blood. These receptors came from an elderly woman with active or convalescent COVID-19.

The chain uses TRBV7-2 and TRBJ1-2; D unresolved. V dropped 0 bases and J dropped 8 bases, with 7 bases sitting between them. Germline V gene sequence: CDR1 SGHTA, CDR2 FQGNSA. This CDR3 comprises 12 residues. The CDR3 DNA follows: TGTGCCAGCAGCTTAGCGCTCGGGGGCTACACCTTC. Residues: CASSLALGGYTF.

The chain uses TRBV5-6 and TRBJ2-5; 8 bases fit TRBD1. Germline CDR1 is SGHDT and CDR2 is YYEEEE. V shed 2 bases and J 3 bases; nucleotides not matched to a gene: 0. The CDR3 spans 13 residues. The CDR3: CASSLQGEETQYF. The CDR3 region has the DNA TGTGCCAGCAGCTTACAGGGGGAAGAGACCCAGTACTTC.

This clone was detected only a few times. The V call is TRBV3-1 (or the pseudogene TRBV3-2), the J call TRBJ1-6, with 9 bases matching TRBD1. J was trimmed by 0 bases and V by 1 base; bases with no gene match: 10. Germline loops: CDR1 LGHDT, CDR2 YNNKEL (reference sequence). This CDR3 contains 20 residues. The CDR3 loop is CASSQVPGQGKSSYNSPLHF. The CDR3 nucleotides are TGTGCCAGCAGCCAAGTCCCGGGACAGGGCAAAAGCTCCTATAATTCACCCCTCCACTTT.

This chain joins TRBV5-4 and TRBJ2-5, with 9 nucleotides matching TRBD2. The CDR3 is 14 amino acids. From germline, CDR1 is SGHNT and CDR2 YYREEE (reference sequence). V gave up 1 base and J gave up 5 bases; unmatched junction bases: 3. The CDR3 DNA sequence: TGTGCCAGCAGCTTGTTAGCGGGAGTGGAGACCCAGTACTTC. Its protein product is CASSLLAGVETQYF.

This chain uses TRBV19 with TRBJ1-1; TRBD1 might be the D (5 bases). The CDR3 sequence is 13 residues long. Germline V lookup: CDR1 LNHDA, CDR2 SQIVND (reference sequence). Trimming cost V 3 bases and J 1 base, with 6 bases left between them. CDR3 sequence (DNA): TGTGCCAGTAGTATGGACACGAACACTGAAGCTTTCTTT. This codes for CASSMDTNTEAFF.

The chain uses TRBV10-3 and TRBJ2-7, with TRBD2 matching 8 bases. Germline CDR1 reads ENHRY; CDR2 reads SYGVKD. The CDR3 loop spans 15 amino acids. Unmatched junction bases numbered 11, after V lost 3 bases and J lost 7 bases. The CDR3 DNA sequence: TGTGCCATCAGTGACGGGGCCAGCGGGAGCCTGGAGCAGTACTTC. The encoded protein is CAISDGASGSLEQYF.

This chain connects TRBV5-1 to TRBJ2-3; 8 bases map to TRBD1. The CDR3 sequence is 14 residues long. The trim removed 4 bases at V and 4 bases at J, leaving 5 bases unmatched. Germline V gene data show CDR1 as SGHRS and CDR2 as YFSETQ. The CDR3 bases are TGCGCCAGCAGCCCAGGGGGCGCATCAGATACGCAGTATTTT. Protein product: CASSPGGASDTQYF.

This clone was picked up one time. The chain couples TRBV19 to TRBJ2-5; 7 bases align to TRBD2. Unmatched junction bases numbered 6, after V lost 4 bases and J lost 1 base. In germline, CDR1 is LNHDA, CDR2 SQIVND (reference sequence). The CDR3 loop spans 15 amino acids. CDR3 nucleotide sequence: TGTGCCAGTAGTAGGGGCGGGGGTCGCCAAGAGACCCAGTACTTC. It yields the protein CASSRGGGRQETQYF.